Below are 11 T cell receptor beta chains sequenced from a single sample in a study of spatial heterogeneity in lung cancer. TCRdb recomputed calls from the 5' RACE reads with MiXCR, one row per CDR3 protein. Of just under 95,000 distinct CDR3 sequences in the sample, approximately 12% were seen once. Time point in this sample: sample taken at primary tumor resection. Sequencing covered unsorted whole RNA taken from tumor, nontumor lung or frozen PBMC. The sample consisted of PBMCs, taken at surgery. The receptors were sampled from a male donor with early-stage non-small cell lung cancer.

This clonotype was counted a few times. The V call is TRBV30, the J call TRBJ1-6, with 9 positions matching TRBD1. J gave up 9 bases and V 0 bases, and 6 bases lay outside the gene matches. Germline CDR1 reads GTSNPN; CDR2 reads SVGIG (reference sequence). There are 15 residues in the CDR3. This CDR3 reads CAWSVMVTGGSPLHF. The CDR3, as DNA: TGTGCCTGGAGTGTAATGGTGACAGGGGGTTCACCCCTCCACTTT.

This clonotype was observed many times. The V gene is TRBV4-1, the J gene TRBJ1-5; 11 bases line up with TRBD1. In germline, CDR1 is MGHRA, CDR2 YSYEKL. The CDR3 has 18 amino acids. V was pared by 4 bases and J by 7 bases, with 15 bases of the junction left unmatched. The CDR3 spells CASSPQQTGTGGRQPQHF. The CDR3 DNA is TGCGCCAGCAGCCCCCAACAGACCGGGACAGGGGGTCGGCAGCCCCAGCATTTT.

This clonotype was detected ten times or more. The chain carries TRBV18 and TRBJ2-7, with D possibly being TRBD2 (6 bases). With 8 bases removed from V and 3 bases from J, the gap between germline ends came to 17 bases. The CDR3 loop spans 14 amino acids. CDR1 is KGHSH, CDR2 LQKENI, per germline. The CDR3: CASSPLAGSYEQYF. DNA of the CDR3: TGTGCCAGCAGCCCCTTGGCGGGGAGCTACGAGCAGTACTTC.

The chain recombines TRBV10-3 with TRBJ2-3; the match to TRBD2 covers 8 bases. CDR1 and CDR2 (germline): ENHRY, SYGVKD. Trimming cost V 0 bases and J 5 bases; bases outside gene matches: 1. This CDR3 has 14 residues. This CDR3 reads CAISESLAGDTQYF. As DNA, the CDR3 is TGTGCCATCAGTGAGTCTCTAGCGGGAGATACGCAGTATTTT.

This clonotype showed up just a few times. The rearrangement joins TRBV7-9 to TRBJ1-1, with D hard to call. V was cut by 7 bases and J by 4 bases, with 4 bases left in between. Germline loops: CDR1 SEHNR, CDR2 FQNEAQ (reference sequence). CDR3 length: 10 residues. CDR3 region: CASMSTEAFF. CDR3 sequence (DNA): TGTGCCAGCATGAGCACTGAAGCTTTCTTT. The whole variable domain, filled in from reference TRBV7-9 and TRBJ1-1, reads DTGVSQNPRHKITKRGQNVTFRCDPISEHNRLYWYRQTLGQGPEFLTYFQNEAQLEKSRLLSDRFSAERPKGSFSTLEIQRTEQGDSAMYLCASMSTEAFFGQGTRLTVV.

This clonotype came up a few times. The rearrangement links TRBV29-1 to TRBJ2-3; 8 nucleotides agree with TRBD1. Germline V gives CDR1 SQVTM, CDR2 ANQGSEA. Unmatched junction bases numbered 4, after V lost 5 bases and J lost 3 bases. The CDR3 loop spans 13 amino acids. CDR3 protein: CSVPGGKTDTQYF. DNA of the CDR3: TGCAGCGTTCCAGGGGGCAAAACAGATACGCAGTATTTT.

This chain links TRBV20-1 with TRBJ1-4; 7 positions agree with TRBD1. The CDR3 length is 17 residues. Germline-derived CDR1 and CDR2 are DFQATT and SNEGSKA (reference sequence). Trimming at V came to 0 bases and at J to 0 bases, leaving 7 bases not matched to a gene. Here the CDR3 DNA reads TGCAGTGCTAGAGACGATTCCAGGGGGACAACTAATGAAAAACTGTTTTTT. Residues: CSARDDSRGTTNEKLFF.

In this sample, this clonotype turned up a few times. The rearrangement links TRBV7-8 to TRBJ1-3; D gene unclear. Germline V gene data show CDR1 as SGHVS and CDR2 as FQNEAQ. The CDR3 loop spans 14 amino acids. V gave up 5 bases and J gave up 4 bases, with 12 bases separating them. The CDR3 loop is CASSRGRSGNTIYF. CDR3 DNA sequence: TGTGCCAGCAGCCGAGGGCGGTCGGGAAACACCATATATTTT.

This clonotype was counted a few times. The chain couples TRBV5-1 to TRBJ2-7; D gene unclear. Per germline, CDR1 SGHRS and CDR2 YFSETQ. Trimming took 1 base from V and 3 from J, leaving 17 bases between them. The CDR3 covers 16 residues. DNA for the CDR3: TGCGCCAGCAGCTTGCGTTCGGCATCTGAGAGCTACGAGCAGTACTTC. Its translation: CASSLRSASESYEQYF.

The chain couples TRBV12-3 or TRBV12-4 to TRBJ2-5; TRBD2 might be the D (5 bases). The CDR3 has 14 amino acids. Trimming pared 4 bases from V and 5 bases from J, leaving 14 bases between. The CDR3 loop reads CASSYRRVKETQYF. The CDR3 DNA is TGTGCCAGCAGTTATAGGCGGGTCAAGGAGACCCAGTACTTC.

This clonotype was observed a few times. For the CDR3, the DNA is TGCAGCGTTGAACTTTCCCGCACCGGTAGCACAGATACGCAGTATTTT. Translated, it gives CSVELSRTGSTDTQYF. The chain links TRBV29-1 to TRBJ2-3; no clear D. Trimming removed 2 bases from V and 0 bases from J, with 15 bases in between. CDR3 length: 16 amino acids. CDR1 and CDR2 from the germline V gene are SQVTM and ANQGSEA.